This T cell receptor beta chain was profiled in a study of blood T cells in healthy people across ages. Primed by a sample-barcoded 5' primer and a J-beta primer mix, a second PCR proceeded for roughly 6 to 12 cycles. TCRdb reprocessed the 5' RACE reads via MiXCR and lists one record per CDR3 protein. Seen here are about 580,000 distinct CDR3 sequences, roughly 48% observed once, and the top ten hold around 23%. CDR3 length: 16 residues. CDR1 SGHTA and CDR2 FQGNSA come from the germline V gene. The V and J ends lost 4 bases and 4 bases, in that order; junction bases with no gene match: 11. The specimen was blood. This clonotype originated in an elderly man in good health. This chain joins TRBV7-2 and TRBJ2-7; 9 positions agree with TRBD1. The CDR3 DNA is TGTGCCAGCAGCTCCAATGGTGGGACAGGGTGGTACGAGCAGTACTTC. Its protein product is CASSSNGGTGWYEQYF.